This TCR beta chain was sequenced for a study of T cells in Graves' hyperthyroidism and ophthalmopathy. TCR beta CDR3 regions were amplified from RNA. HTBI primers drove first-round RT-PCR of the TCR CDR3. TCRdb reanalysed the multiplex PCR reads using MiXCR and keeps one entry per CDR3 protein. The sample holds hundreds of thousands of distinct CDR3 sequences; roughly 50% are singletons and the top ten take nearly 8.5%. Germline assignment: CDR1 SNHLY and CDR2 FYNNEI. CDR3 length: 13 residues. Trimming pared 6 bases from V and 12 bases from J, leaving 20 bases between. V is TRBV2 and J is TRBJ1-2; tentatively, D is TRBD1 (5 bases). The receptor was derived from a woman aged 18-35 years with Graves' hyperthyroidism. Material: peripheral blood or thyroid tissue (not recorded which). This chain's CDR3 is CASSRGRNSGNTF. The DNA for the CDR3 is TGTGCCAGCAGCCGGGGACGGAACTCTGGAAACACCTTC.